This TCR beta chain was recovered during a study of blood T cell repertoires in COVID-19. The repertoire was sequenced with immunoSEQ multiplex PCR; TCRdb's copy has only in-frame clones and lacks some. Of about 180,000 clones listed, about 87% were seen once; the top ten hold 3.5% to 5%. The V end lost 4 bases, the J end lost 2 bases, and 6 bases lay between the germline ends. CDR3 length equals 12 residues. CDR1 and CDR2 (germline): MNHEY, SVGAGI. The chain couples TRBV6-5 to TRBJ2-7; a possible D gene is TRBD2 (5 bases). This TCR derives from a woman aged 25 to 45 with acute or convalescent COVID-19. The material sequenced was peripheral blood. Here the CDR3 DNA reads TGTGCCAGCAGTTCCGGGACCTACGAGCAGTACTTC. Translating gives CASSSGTYEQYF.